The clone carrying this T cell receptor beta chain is categorized as medium-sized. This sample is part of a study of immune characterization of retroperitoneal liposarcoma. Via MiXCR, TCRdb re-called the PCR reads, giving one row per CDR3 protein. Here the sample spans roughly 10,000 distinct CDR3 sequences, more than 25% being singletons. The CDR3 is 14 residues long. Per the germline V gene, CDR1 is MNHNS and CDR2 is SASEGT. The ends lost 7 bases at V and 9 bases at J; junction bases unmatched: 10. This TCR was sampled from a male donor with retroperitoneal liposarcoma. Sequencing was performed on tumor tissue. The chain carries TRBV6-1 and TRBJ2-1; 9 bases line up with TRBD2. The CDR3 sequence is CASKVAGGDSEQFF. The CDR3 nucleotides are TGTGCCAGCAAGGTGGCGGGAGGGGATAGTGAGCAGTTCTTC.